The 29 T cell receptor beta chains presented below share a single source sample, sequenced in a study of T cell responses to AZD1222 COVID-19 vaccine. Using immunoSEQ multiplex PCR, the repertoire was profiled, and TCRdb retains in-frame clones only, with some absent. The table lists about 150,000 clones, around 85% of them singletons. The sample was peripheral blood, taken 28 days after the second AZD1222 dose. These receptors came from an adult who received the AZD1222 COVID-19 vaccine.

The chain couples TRBV11-2 to TRBJ1-2; D is perhaps TRBD1 (6 bases). The germline gives CDR1 SGHAT, CDR2 FQNNGV. Trimming removed 0 bases at V and 2 bases at J, with 10 bases between. The CDR3 sequence is 15 residues long. CDR3 sequence reads: CASSLDPGANYGYTF. CDR3 bases: TGTGCCAGCAGCTTAGATCCGGGGGCAAACTATGGCTACACCTTC.

In this sample, this clone turned up once. J is TRBJ2-7 and V is TRBV5-5, with 11 bases that match TRBD1. V was pared by 2 bases and J by 3 bases, with 7 bases of the junction left unmatched. The germline CDR1 and CDR2 sequences are SGHKS and YYEKEE (reference sequence). CDR3 length: 16 residues. CDR3 sequence reads: CASSFGQGALFYEQYF. The CDR3 DNA reads as TGTGCCAGCAGCTTTGGACAGGGGGCCCTCTTCTACGAGCAGTACTTC.

The chain uses TRBV27 and TRBJ1-6, with 7 bases aligning to TRBD1. CDR1 and CDR2 (germline): MNHEY, SMNVEV (reference sequence). The V and J ends lost 8 bases and 5 bases, in that order; junction bases with no gene match: 9. The CDR3 is made up of 15 amino acids. CDR3 residues: CASSRGGVNNSPLHF. CDR3 coding DNA: TGTGCCAGCTCGAGAGGGGGCGTAAATAATTCACCCCTCCACTTT.

V usage is TRBV11-2 and J usage is TRBJ2-1; 11 bases are a match to TRBD2. This CDR3 contains 14 residues. Per germline, CDR1 SGHAT and CDR2 FQNNGV. Trimming took 5 bases from V and 3 from J; bases not matched to a gene: 0. The CDR3 DNA reads as TGTGCCAGCAGCACTAGCGGGGGCTACAATGAGCAGTTCTTC. Translated, it gives CASSTSGGYNEQFF.

The rearrangement uses TRBV7-2 and TRBJ1-1; 7 nucleotides match TRBD1. V shed 5 bases and J 2 bases; nucleotides not matched to a gene: 5. Per germline, CDR1 SGHTA and CDR2 FQGNSA. This CDR3 is 14 amino acids long. CDR3 residues: CASSRTGDNTEAFF. As DNA, the CDR3 is TGTGCCAGCAGCCGTACAGGGGACAACACTGAAGCTTTCTTT.

This chain connects TRBV6-5 to TRBJ1-2, with a weak D call TRBD1 (5 bases). Germline CDR1 MNHEY, CDR2 SVGAGI. The V end was cut by 4 bases, the J end by 8 bases, with 17 bases between. The CDR3 runs 14 residues. For the CDR3, the DNA is TGTGCCAGCAGTTCACAGGTGCCCTATGAGGGCTACACCTTC. This encodes CASSSQVPYEGYTF.

The gene calls are TRBV29-1 and TRBJ2-2; D is uncertain. Trimming left V 3 bases short and J 3 bases short, with 5 bases between. The CDR3 consists of 12 residues. From germline, CDR1 is SQVTM and CDR2 ANQGSEA. This CDR3 reads CSVESDTGELFF. CDR3 nucleotide sequence: TGCAGCGTTGAGTCCGACACCGGGGAGCTGTTTTTT.

The V gene is TRBV5-6, the J gene TRBJ2-2; a possible D gene is TRBD1 (6 bases). The CDR3 is 13 amino acids. Trimming cost V 6 bases and J 7 bases, with 13 bases left between them. CDR1 SGHDT and CDR2 YYEEEE come from the germline V gene. This CDR3 reads CASTTQGYGELFF. CDR3 DNA: TGTGCCAGCACCACTCAGGGGTACGGGGAGCTGTTTTTT.

J is TRBJ1-1 and V is TRBV6-6; 10 nucleotides line up with TRBD1. V dropped 8 bases and J dropped 6; count of bases not matched to a gene: 15. CDR1 and CDR2 from the germline V gene are MNHNY and SVGAGI (reference sequence). The CDR3 consists of 16 residues. The CDR3 bases are TGTGCCAGCCGACTGCAGGACAGGGGGATTGCCGCTGAAGCTTTCTTT. Protein: CASRLQDRGIAAEAFF.

The rearrangement joins TRBV10-3 to TRBJ1-5, with a possible D match to TRBD1 (6 bases). The V end lost 3 bases, the J end lost 0 bases, and 9 bases lay between the germline ends. Germline assignment: CDR1 ENHRY and CDR2 SYGVKD. The CDR3 is 15 amino acids. The CDR3 here is CAISDNRDSNQPQHF. CDR3 sequence (DNA): TGTGCCATCAGTGATAACAGGGATAGCAATCAGCCCCAGCATTTT.

This chain connects TRBV5-5 to TRBJ1-1, with D perhaps matching TRBD1 (6 bases). The germline gives CDR1 SGHKS, CDR2 YYEKEE (reference sequence). The V end was cut by 3 bases, the J end by 3 bases, with 9 bases between. This CDR3 is built from 13 residues. CDR3 sequence reads: CASSSTGYTEAFF. In nucleotides, the CDR3 is TGTGCCAGCAGCTCGACAGGTTACACTGAAGCTTTCTTT.

The chain uses TRBV6-1 and TRBJ2-2; 9 nucleotides agree with TRBD2. The V and J ends lost 4 bases and 4 bases, in that order; junction bases with no gene match: 10. CDR1 is MNHNS and CDR2 is SASEGT in the germline V gene. The CDR3 is 17 amino acids. Here the CDR3 reads CASSGGGLAGFTGELFF. CDR3 in DNA: TGTGCCAGCAGTGGGGGGGGGCTAGCGGGGTTCACCGGGGAGCTGTTTTTT.

CDR3: CASSLVDGLYNQPQHF. CDR3 in DNA: TGTGCCAGCAGCTTAGTTGATGGGCTCTACAATCAGCCCCAGCATTTT. V is TRBV7-9 and J is TRBJ1-5; D unclear. The ends were cut back, 1 base at V and 3 bases at J, with 13 bases in the middle. The CDR3 is 16 amino acids. CDR1 and CDR2 (germline): SEHNR, FQNEAQ (reference sequence).

This clone showed up just once. The rearrangement joins TRBV3-1 (or the pseudogene TRBV3-2) to TRBJ2-7; 10 nucleotides match TRBD1. This CDR3 is built from 13 residues. CDR1 and CDR2 from the germline V gene are LGHDT and YNNKEL (reference sequence). The V segment lost 6 bases and the J segment 7 bases; nucleotides outside the gene matches: 6. This chain's CDR3 is CASSPGTGEEQYF. The CDR3, as DNA: TGTGCCAGCAGTCCCGGGACAGGGGAAGAGCAGTACTTC.

The chain couples TRBV3-1 (or the pseudogene TRBV3-2) to TRBJ1-1, with 7 positions matching TRBD1. The V gene's germline CDR1 is LGHDT and CDR2 YNNKEL (reference sequence). The CDR3 spans 12 residues. V gave up 8 bases and J gave up 0 bases; unmatched junction bases: 0. As DNA, the CDR3 is TGTGCCAGCGGGACAGTGAACACTGAAGCTTTCTTT. Translation gives CASGTVNTEAFF.

This clone was detected a few times. The chain carries TRBV11-2 and TRBJ2-3; tentative D call: TRBD1 (5 bases). The germline CDR1 and CDR2 sequences are SGHAT and FQNNGV. Trimming shortened V by 2 bases and J by 2 bases, and 11 bases separated the two germline ends. The CDR3 consists of 15 residues. The CDR3 nucleotides read TGTGCCAGCAGCTTATGGGGCCCCAACACAGATACGCAGTATTTT. Translation: CASSLWGPNTDTQYF.

The chain uses TRBV4-1 and TRBJ1-4; 7 nucleotides agree with TRBD1. Germline-derived CDR1 and CDR2 are MGHRA and YSYEKL. The CDR3 consists of 17 residues. Trimming took 0 bases from V and 7 from J; bases not matched to a gene: 11. The CDR3 nucleotides read TGCGCCAGCAGCCAAGATCAATTAACAGGGGAGAGTGAAAAACTGTTTTTT. Its translation is CASSQDQLTGESEKLFF.

This clone has only one observation. The V call is TRBV18, the J call TRBJ2-7, with 9 bases matching TRBD1. In germline, CDR1 is KGHSH, CDR2 LQKENI. The CDR3 is 14 amino acids. The trim removed 6 bases at V and 3 bases at J, leaving 6 bases unmatched. The CDR3 reads CASSFGQGSYEQYF. The CDR3 nucleotides are TGTGCCAGCTCCTTCGGACAGGGGAGCTACGAGCAGTACTTC.

For the CDR3, the DNA is TGTGCCAGCAGTTACGGCTCCGGGGGTTTGCCCCTCCACTTT. Residues: CASSYGSGGLPLHF. The V call is TRBV6-2 or TRBV6-3, the J call TRBJ1-6; tentative D call: TRBD1 (5 bases). V gave up 2 bases and J gave up 13 bases, with 15 bases separating them. The V gene's germline CDR1 is MNHEY and CDR2 SVGEGT. The CDR3 spans 14 residues.

The chain combines TRBV7-2 with TRBJ1-3; D gene ambiguous. Germline V gene sequence: CDR1 SGHTA, CDR2 FQGNSA. V lost 1 base to trimming and J lost 6 bases, with 10 bases between them. The CDR3 runs 14 residues. The CDR3: CASSLEATINTIYF. The CDR3 bases are TGTGCCAGCAGCTTAGAGGCTACTATAAACACCATATATTTT.

The table lists this clone with a count of one. The V call is TRBV6-5, the J call TRBJ2-7; 7 bases are shared with TRBD1. This CDR3 is built from 13 residues. CDR1 and CDR2 from the germline V gene are MNHEY and SVGAGI. The V segment lost 8 bases and the J segment 5 bases; nucleotides outside the gene matches: 9. The DNA of the CDR3 is TGTGCCAGCGACAGGGCCTCTCGGAACGAGCAGTACTTC. It specifies CASDRASRNEQYF.

This chain joins TRBV4-3 and TRBJ2-1, with 7 bases that match TRBD1. From germline, CDR1 is LGHNA and CDR2 YSLEER. This CDR3 has 18 amino acids. J was trimmed by 5 bases and V by 0 bases; bases with no gene match: 13. CDR3 protein: CASSQDPLTGFGDNEQFF. CDR3 bases: TGCGCCAGCAGCCAAGATCCCCTGACAGGGTTCGGGGACAATGAGCAGTTCTTC.

V is TRBV6-5 and J is TRBJ1-2, with a tentative D call TRBD1 (6 bases). The V end was cut by 5 bases, the J end by 6 bases, with 19 bases between. The CDR3 covers 15 residues. Germline CDR1 and CDR2: MNHEY and SVGAGI. Here the CDR3 DNA reads TGTGCCAGCAGTCGCGGGAACAGGGTTAAGGATGGCTACACCTTC. Amino acids: CASSRGNRVKDGYTF.

This sequence joins TRBV5-1 and TRBJ2-1; D is possibly TRBD1 or TRBD2 (6 bases each). The V and J ends lost 6 bases and 10 bases respectively, with 17 bases between them. The V gene's germline CDR1 is SGHRS and CDR2 YFSETQ. This CDR3 region has 13 residues. As DNA, the CDR3 is TGCGCCAGCACCAGACTGGGGGCGGGGGAGCAGTTCTTC. Encoded protein: CASTRLGAGEQFF.

The chain joins TRBV14 to TRBJ2-1; D not certain. CDR1 SGHDN and CDR2 FVKESK come from the germline V gene. The CDR3 extends over 15 amino acids. Trimming pared 4 bases from V and 9 bases from J, leaving 19 bases between. The CDR3 reads CASSPLWIGKGEQFF. DNA for the CDR3: TGTGCCAGCAGCCCCCTCTGGATAGGAAAAGGTGAGCAGTTCTTC. The variable domain in full, with the rest retrieved from reference TRBV14 and TRBJ2-1, is EAGVTQFPSHSVIEKGQTVTLRCDPISGHDNLYWYRRVMGKEIKFLLHFVKESKQDESGMPNNRFLAERTGGTYSTLKVQPAELEDSGVYFCASSPLWIGKGEQFFGPGTRLTVL.

The rearrangement uses TRBV27 and TRBJ2-3; D ambiguous. There are 15 residues in the CDR3. The germline CDR1 and CDR2 sequences are MNHEY and SMNVEV (reference sequence). V gave up 4 bases and J gave up 0 bases, with 11 bases separating them. CDR3: CASSSSRRSTDTQYF. The CDR3 DNA reads as TGTGCCAGCAGTTCCTCTCGCCGCAGCACAGATACGCAGTATTTT.

The chain employs TRBV30 and TRBJ1-5; perhaps TRBD1 as D (5 bases). The CDR3 contains 16 residues. Trimming pared 0 bases from V and 5 bases from J, leaving 17 bases between. Germline-derived CDR1 and CDR2 are GTSNPN and SVGIG (reference sequence). DNA for the CDR3: TGTGCCTGGAGTGTACTGCCCACGCAGGGATATCAGCCCCAGCATTTT. It translates to CAWSVLPTQGYQPQHF. The entire variable domain, with the rest obtained from reference TRBV30 and TRBJ1-5, is as follows: SQTIHQWPATLVQPVGSPLSLECTVEGTSNPNLYWYRQAAGRGLQLLFYSVGIGQISSEVPQNLSASRPQDRQFILSSKKLLLSDSGFYLCAWSVLPTQGYQPQHFGDGTRLSIL.

This clone came up a few times. The V call is TRBV2, the J call TRBJ1-3; 7 positions match TRBD1. The CDR3 loop spans 16 amino acids. Germline assignment: CDR1 SNHLY and CDR2 FYNNEI. V lost 7 bases, J lost 2 bases, and 11 bases stayed unmatched. This chain's CDR3 is CASIPSDRHTGNTIYF. The CDR3 coding sequence is TGTGCCAGCATCCCTTCGGACAGGCATACTGGAAACACCATATATTTT.

This clone was seen a handful of times. Other DNA sequences in the same sample also yield this CDR3. The rearrangement joins TRBV12-3 or TRBV12-4 to TRBJ1-2, with no clear D. Trimming took off 3 bases at V and 6 bases at J, with 8 bases between the two ends. The CDR3 runs 12 residues. CDR3 bases: TGTGCCAGCAGTTTTACCGGGAATGGCTACACCTTC. Its protein is CASSFTGNGYTF.